The clone carrying this TCR beta chain has a count of ten or more. Its antigen is unidentified. This sample was taken from a study of early T cells in non-severe SARS-CoV-2 infection. For the study at large: With bulk RNA from unsorted whole blood as input, sequencing yielded unpaired chains.

Overall study results and limits: CD4 and private specificities were missed by VDJdb matching, which favored anti-spike CD8 responses.

Researchers tagged individual cDNA molecules with unique molecular identifiers. Using its own MiXCR run on the 5' RACE reads, TCRdb lists one record per CDR3 protein. The sample has tens of thousands of distinct CDR3 sequences, under 7.5% seen once. Germline V CDR1 and CDR2: DFQATT, SNEGSKA (reference sequence). There are 14 residues in the CDR3. The V end was cut by 0 bases, the J end by 4 bases, with 12 bases between. Material: whole blood. The TCR was taken from an adult who was a healthcare worker with PCR-confirmed SARS-CoV-2 infection or an uninfected control (not recorded which). This chain uses TRBV20-1 with TRBJ1-1; possible D gene TRBD1, 6 bases. The CDR3 nucleotides read TGCAGTGCTAGAGAGGGACACTCAGGCACTGAAGCTTTCTTT. Translated, it gives CSAREGHSGTEAFF.